This T cell receptor beta chain was recorded in a study of CXCR3-negative and CXCR3-positive naive CD8 T cells. Study-wide results and limits: Naive cells that were CXCR3-negative or CXCR3-positive used TRBV-TRBJ genes alike, while memory cells diverged. Memory CD8+ cells showed much lower diversity, while both naive subsets displayed comparably high diversity. For CXCR3-positive naive cells, TRB CDR3s were more hydrophobic than those of CXCR3-negative naive cells.

Germline lookup yields CDR1 DFQATT and CDR2 SNEGSKA (reference sequence). The CDR3 totals 15 residues. The libraries of TRB cDNA were prepared using 5' RACE with UMI labels. No DNA is given; TCRdb re-called the 5' RACE reads and lists each CDR3 protein once. This table lists 150,000 to 170,000 distinct CDR3 sequences. Of note for this clonotype: Its antigen is unknown.

Every individual CD8+ T cell subset underwent sorting in triplicate at 280,000 or so cells apiece. The sample consisted of naive CXCR3+ CD8+ T cells from blood. The subset is: CD45RO-CCR7+CD27+CD95- naive CD8+ T cells expressing CXCR3 (TNR3+). This rearrangement joins TRBV20-1 to TRBJ2-7; the D gene TCRdb calls, TRBD2, cannot be checked with no DNA. The clonotype was recovered from a human donor in good health. Some clones in this sample may be carry-over from other donors' samples. CDR3 region: CSAKMQVPRSYEQYF.